The source of this T cell receptor beta chain is a study of human T cells and chemical hapten exposure (dated by TCRdb to about 2021). With regard to the full study: For sensitization, 2% DPC in acetone was applied to a roughly 2 cm by roughly 2 cm area of upper inner arm skin. Patients additionally received weekly therapeutic DPC doses to the scalp throughout the approximately 25-week study period. Patch testing was performed on the upper back with Finn chambers containing 0.01% DPC, and the patch tests were scored after 6 days according to International Contact Dermatitis Research Group standards. The patient cohort, mostly female, included alopecia areata with under or over 50% scalp involvement, alopecia totalis and alopecia universalis. The libraries were sequenced as a pool, and the TCR yield per sample differed mostly because of small variations in library volumes within the pool. Peripheral blood TCR repertoire changes were tracked in vivo in alopecia patients during primary and secondary sensitization to the hapten diphenylcyclopropenone (DPC). Blood was sampled from patients pre-sensitization (week 0) and at 2, 6 and about 24 weeks after DPC sensitization. Nearly 30 alopecia patients gave blood for TCR sequencing at one to four time points (pre-sensitization, 2, 6 and 24 weeks). Results the study describes overall, beyond this receptor: Compared with pre-sensitization or healthy control sets, expanded TCRs formed significantly more large CDR3 similarity clusters, which is consistent with antigen-driven responses. Because every patient had alopecia, a presumed autoimmune disease, the patients' immune response might differ from that of healthy individuals. The number of PT1 expanded TCRs positively correlated with patch test score, significant at thresholds 8, 16 and 32 but not 4. No change with DPC sensitization was found in the number of TCRs above 1 in 1000 frequency, and no evidence of global repertoire structure alterations was found. Repeated subsampling changed both the strength of the expansion versus patch-test correlation and the threshold at which that correlation became significant.

Library preparation used RACE. Instrument on record: NextSeq 500. Library preparation attached unique molecular identifiers to individual cDNA molecules for quantitative, reproducible TCR counting. For every blood RNA sample, sequencing covered both the TCR alpha and TCR beta chains. The authors' pipeline ran thus. A median of about 100,000 TCRs per sample was observed, with a range of roughly 20,000 to 750,000. The Decombinator software suite was used to annotate V, J and CDR3 in the TCR reads. Every sample was subsampled to the same number of TCRs (28,000) for the PS versus PT1 abundance plots. Expanded TCRs were defined as absent before sensitization and observed at least eight times at the 2-week time point. Using fastp at Q25 and MiXCR, TCRdb reprocessed the public reads and kept productive beta chains. Merged by CDR3 protein, the rows form single entries marked with the most common genes and DNA. The V and J calls come from TCRdb's annotation, not from the publication. The sample table holds 27,000 or so distinct CDR3 sequences, of which about 5.6% were seen once. The top ten constitute about 6% of the sample.

This clonotype has a count of ten or more. The specificity of this receptor is unknown. No base quality values were provided; no much bigger clone lies one nucleotide off. Per the publication, the time point label means: patch test 3, about 24 weeks after DPC sensitization. This specimen's treatment or condition label, per the study, means: therapeutic diphenylcyclopropenone sensitization with weekly scalp DPC. Blood at each patch-test visit was drawn before the patch test was applied. To be eligible, patients had to be aged 18 to 70, diagnosed with alopecia and judged suitable for DPC therapy, while pregnant patients were excluded. Total RNA was isolated from unfractionated whole blood collected in Tempus Blood RNA tubes. The receptor's source is a man aged 25-45 years with alopecia areata. Some clones in this sample may be carry-over from other donors' samples. The specimen was whole blood, collected in connection with sensitization to the hapten diphenylcyclopropenone (DPC).

The CDR3 corresponds to CASSVVGANYGYTF. The nucleotide sequence reads as follows: TGTGCCAGCAGCGTCGTGGGGGCTAACTATGGCTACACCTTC. The chain links TRBV12-3 or TRBV12-4 with TRBJ1-2; perhaps TRBD1 is the D gene, with 5 bases matching. Inclusive of the bounding cysteine and phenylalanine, the CDR3 is 14 residues long. Only the CDR3 DNA stays, 42 bases, in frame from base 1. V and J are truncated by 6 bases and 0 bases respectively, leaving an intervening sequence of 11 bases.